A selection of T cell receptor beta chains follows, all from one sample in a study of cytomegalovirus exposure and HLA in healthy donors. TCRdb's copy holds only in-frame clones and misses some; the assay was immunoSEQ multiplex PCR. Of some 99,000 clones detected, around 73% appear once; the ten largest clones hold under 9.5%. Sequencing was done on a sample of PBMCs. These receptors were collected from a man aged 40-49 years in good health and CMV-seronegative. Each CDR3 is given without its conserved first and last residue.

V	J	CDR3
TRBV27	TRBJ1-2	ASSPQGHYGYT
TRBV7-2	TRBJ2-7	ASSSGDDPIQPYEQY
TRBV10-2	TRBJ2-1	ASSEARGRENYNEQF
TRBV5-6	TRBJ1-1	ASSPDRYTEAF
TRBV11-3	TRBJ2-5	ASSLGGQVGETQY
TRBV7-6	TRBJ2-1	ASSLGRLAVLTSEQF
TRBV7-8	TRBJ1-1	ASSLGSGGTEAF
TRBV4-3	TRBJ1-2	ASSLGLEGNYGYT
TRBV7-9	TRBJ1-2	ASSLGQGARYP
TRBV12-2	TRBJ2-1	ASRLVRLAPSNEQF
TRBV25-1	TRBJ1-2	ASSDDRNYGYT
TRBV7-2	TRBJ2-3	ASSPRTGIDTQY
TRBV7-9	TRBJ1-2	ASSSVDRSVTYGYT
TRBV7-9	TRBJ1-2	ASSLGHLKNGYT
TRBV2	TRBJ2-5	ASSERKETQY